This T cell receptor (beta chain) originates from a study of a mutant IDH1 vaccine in newly diagnosed glioma. Study at large: Treated patients were roughly 62% male, around 40% female, mean age 40.4 years.

The CDR3 extends over 12 amino acids. In germline, CDR1 is SGHTS, CDR2 YDEGEE. Trimming cost V 1 base and J 7 bases, with 3 bases left between them. This clone has a handful of counts. Its antigen is as yet unknown. Only in-frame clones appear in the TCRdb table, and some are missing; sequencing was by immunoSEQ multiplex PCR. The table has about 33,000 clones, roughly 80% seen once. As for time point: week 5, during vaccination. Every vaccination contained 300 ug of the mutant IDH1 20-mer peptide and was paired with topical imiquimod. The rearrangement joins TRBV5-8 to TRBJ1-6; D not certain. The TCR originated in a man aged 30 to 45 with glioma. Specimen: PBMCs, collected from a glioma patient whose treatment included an IDH1 peptide vaccine. This chain's CDR3 is CASSLQNSPLHF. CDR3 sequence (DNA): TGTGCCAGCAGCTTGCAGAATTCACCCCTCCACTTT.